These 17 T cell receptor beta chains came from one sample sequenced in a study of beta chain features in type 1 diabetes. Expressed TCRB transcripts were sequenced because the isolated RNA had all been reverse transcribed beforehand. Profiling relied on immunoSEQ multiplex PCR, and the TCRdb table lists in-frame clones only, not all of them. This sample has over 150,000 clones, with approximately 8.1% found just once. Sequencing used central memory CD4+ T cells from blood. Receptors were obtained from a man between 18 and 29 years old in good health.

This clone has a count of ten or more. This chain joins TRBV7-2 and TRBJ2-1, with 11 bases identical to TRBD2. The CDR3 totals 15 residues. The V gene end was trimmed by 10 bases and the J gene end by 2 bases; junction bases not matched to a gene: 7. Germline CDR1 and CDR2: SGHTA and FQGNSA. The CDR3 DNA sequence: TGTGCCATCGTAATAGCGGGGGGGCCCTACAATGAGCAGTTCTTC. It specifies CAIVIAGGPYNEQFF. The complete variable domain, with remaining parts taken from reference TRBV7-2 and TRBJ2-1, reads GAGVSQSPSNKVTEKGKDVELRCDPISGHTALYWYRQSLGQGLEFLIYFQGNSAPDKSGLPSDRFSAERTGGSVSTLTIQRTQQEDSAVYLCAIVIAGGPYNEQFFGPGTRLTVL.

This clone was detected only a few times. The V gene is TRBV10-3, the J gene TRBJ1-4, with 7 bases that match TRBD1. Germline CDR1 reads ENHRY; CDR2 reads SYGVKD. The CDR3 sequence is 14 residues long. V lost 6 bases, J lost 5 bases, and 6 bases stayed unmatched. Written as DNA, the CDR3 is TGTGCCATCAGCCATTTGGGACAGAATGAAAAACTGTTTTTT. Residues: CAISHLGQNEKLFF.

The chain uses TRBV19 and TRBJ1-5, with D tentatively TRBD1 (5 bases). The CDR3 is 13 amino acids. Deletions cut 5 bases from V and 6 bases from J, with 11 bases between. Per germline, CDR1 LNHDA and CDR2 SQIVND (reference sequence). CDR3 coding DNA: TGTGCCAGTAGTCAGGGATACAGTCAGCCCCAGCATTTT. As protein: CASSQGYSQPQHF.

There are a few counts of this clone. The rearrangement uses TRBV11-2 and TRBJ2-7; 12 bases match TRBD2. This CDR3 has 16 residues. V shed 4 bases, J shed 4 bases, and the junction held 8 bases outside the gene matches. Germline V CDR1 and CDR2: SGHAT, FQNNGV. CDR3: CASSSRTSGNRYEQYF. In DNA form, the CDR3 reads TGTGCCAGCAGCTCAAGGACTAGCGGGAATAGGTACGAGCAGTACTTC.

This chain connects TRBV30 to TRBJ2-3; TRBD2 agrees at 8 bases. Per the germline V gene, CDR1 is GTSNPN and CDR2 is SVGIG (reference sequence). The trim removed 0 bases at V and 4 bases at J, leaving 6 bases unmatched. The CDR3 consists of 15 residues. The chain's CDR3 is CAWSVPGLVADTQYF. The CDR3 nucleotides read TGTGCCTGGAGTGTACCGGGACTAGTAGCAGATACGCAGTATTTT.

The chain joins TRBV19 to TRBJ2-1, with D unclear. With 5 bases removed from V and 7 bases from J, the gap between germline ends came to 9 bases. The germline V gene has CDR1 LNHDA and CDR2 SQIVND (reference sequence). This CDR3 is built from 12 residues. The CDR3 reads CASSAVLNEQFF. The CDR3 DNA reads TGTGCCAGTAGTGCCGTCCTAAATGAGCAGTTCTTC. Looking up the rest from reference TRBV19 and TRBJ2-1 gives the full variable domain: DGGITQSPKYLFRKEGQNVTLSCEQNLNHDAMYWYRQDPGQGLRLIYYSQIVNDFQKGDIAEGYSVSREKKESFPLTVTSAQKNPTAFYLCASSAVLNEQFFGPGTRLTVL.

This clone was picked up a small number of times. The chain is built from TRBV18 and TRBJ2-3; a possible D gene is TRBD1 (5 bases). Germline loops: CDR1 KGHSH, CDR2 LQKENI. This CDR3 comprises 15 residues. The ends were cut back, 0 bases at V and 6 bases at J, with 13 bases in the middle. In nucleotides, the CDR3 is TGTGCCAGCTCACCACCATCTCAGGGTCTTGATACGCAGTATTTT. This sequence encodes CASSPPSQGLDTQYF.

This sequence joins TRBV18 and TRBJ1-1; 8 bases are shared with TRBD1. V dropped 3 bases and J dropped 4; count of bases not matched to a gene: 7. The germline CDR1 and CDR2 sequences are KGHSH and LQKENI. CDR3 length: 15 amino acids. The CDR3 DNA follows: TGTGCCAGCTCACCCGTGAACAGGGGGGGCACTGAAGCTTTCTTT. The encoded protein is CASSPVNRGGTEAFF. Combining the CDR3 with reference TRBV18 and TRBJ1-1 gives the whole variable domain NAGVMQNPRHLVRRRGQEARLRCSPMKGHSHVYWYRQLPEEGLKFMVYLQKENIIDESGMPKERFSAEFPKEGPSILRIQQVVRGDSAAYFCASSPVNRGGTEAFFGQGTRLTVV.

This clone was seen a few times. The chain couples TRBV7-2 to TRBJ2-2; 8 nucleotides match TRBD1. Trimming removed 2 bases from V and 4 bases from J; junction bases left unmatched: 6. The CDR3 covers 16 residues. CDR1 SGHTA and CDR2 FQGNSA come from the germline V gene. The CDR3 bases are TGTGCCAGCAGCTTAAACGCGGACAGGGCCACCGGGGAGCTGTTTTTT. It encodes CASSLNADRATGELFF.

In its sample, this clone was seen a few times. The CDR3 sequence: CAISAREQGGNGYTF. The CDR3 DNA is TGTGCCATCAGTGCCAGGGAACAGGGGGGGAATGGCTACACCTTC. The chain is built from TRBV10-3 and TRBJ1-2; 8 bases align to TRBD1. The germline V gene has CDR1 ENHRY and CDR2 SYGVKD. The CDR3 contains 15 residues. J was trimmed by 6 bases and V by 4 bases; bases with no gene match: 10.

This clone came up many times. This chain joins TRBV30 and TRBJ1-5; D call uncertain. The CDR3 spans 14 residues. The V end lost 3 bases, the J end lost 0 bases, and 9 bases lay between the germline ends. Germline V gives CDR1 GTSNPN, CDR2 SVGIG (reference sequence). The CDR3, as DNA: TGTGCCTGGAGGGGAGCGACTAGCAATCAGCCCCAGCATTTT. Translation: CAWRGATSNQPQHF.

The chain recombines TRBV29-1 with TRBJ2-1; no clear D. V lost 4 bases and J lost 5, with 6 bases in between. Germline CDR1 SQVTM, CDR2 ANQGSEA. This CDR3 is 11 amino acids long. For the CDR3, the DNA is TGCAGCGTTGCCCCCAACAATGAGCAGTTCTTC. Amino acids: CSVAPNNEQFF.

This clone was seen a handful of times. DNA of the CDR3: TGTGCCAGCGGGCAGGGGAGATACGAGCAGTACTTC. Protein product: CASGQGRYEQYF. The chain couples TRBV6-5 to TRBJ2-7, with a tentative D call TRBD1 (6 bases). Trimming pared 8 bases from V and 4 bases from J, leaving 12 bases between. Per the germline V gene, CDR1 is MNHEY and CDR2 is SVGAGI. The CDR3 spans 12 residues.

The CDR3 loop is CASSPTGARYEQYF. The CDR3 DNA sequence: TGTGCCAGTAGTCCAACAGGGGCGAGGTACGAGCAGTACTTC. This chain connects TRBV19 to TRBJ2-7, with 7 bases aligning to TRBD1. V lost 5 bases and J lost 4; bases outside the gene matches: 8. Germline V gene sequence: CDR1 LNHDA, CDR2 SQIVND (reference sequence). The CDR3 covers 14 residues.

This clone came up a few times. The chain uses TRBV7-9 and TRBJ1-1; D is perhaps TRBD1 (6 bases). Germline V gene data show CDR1 as SEHNR and CDR2 as FQNEAQ (reference sequence). This CDR3 region has 15 residues. Trimming removed 5 bases at V and 1 base at J, with 14 bases between. Written as DNA, the CDR3 is TGTGCCAGCAGCCCAGGGGTCGGGGAGAACACTGAAGCTTTCTTT. The encoded protein is CASSPGVGENTEAFF.

In its sample, this clone was seen a few times. This CDR3 is also generated by other DNA sequences in the sample. V gene TRBV5-1 combines with J gene TRBJ2-7; 7 nucleotides agree with TRBD1. The J segment lost 3 bases and the V segment lost 2 bases, leaving 2 bases of the junction unmatched. Germline V gene sequence: CDR1 SGHRS, CDR2 YFSETQ. The CDR3 extends over 13 amino acids. The CDR3 loop reads CASSFDRDYEQYF. The CDR3 DNA is TGCGCCAGCAGCTTTGACAGGGACTACGAGCAGTACTTC. Drawing the rest from reference TRBV5-1 and TRBJ2-7, the complete variable domain is KAGVTQTPRYLIKTRGQQVTLSCSPISGHRSVSWYQQTPGQGLQFLFEYFSETQRNKGNFPGRFSGRQFSNSRSEMNVSTLELGDSALYLCASSFDRDYEQYFGPGTRLTVT.

The CDR3 loop is CASSQDGGGNTQPQHF. CDR3 DNA: TGCGCCAGCAGCCAAGATGGGGGGGGTAATACCCAGCCCCAGCATTTT. The J gene is TRBJ1-5, the V gene TRBV4-3, with a tentative D call TRBD1 (5 bases). Germline V gene sequence: CDR1 LGHNA, CDR2 YSLEER. This CDR3 contains 16 residues. The V gene lost 0 bases and the J gene lost 7 bases, with 16 bases spanning the gap.